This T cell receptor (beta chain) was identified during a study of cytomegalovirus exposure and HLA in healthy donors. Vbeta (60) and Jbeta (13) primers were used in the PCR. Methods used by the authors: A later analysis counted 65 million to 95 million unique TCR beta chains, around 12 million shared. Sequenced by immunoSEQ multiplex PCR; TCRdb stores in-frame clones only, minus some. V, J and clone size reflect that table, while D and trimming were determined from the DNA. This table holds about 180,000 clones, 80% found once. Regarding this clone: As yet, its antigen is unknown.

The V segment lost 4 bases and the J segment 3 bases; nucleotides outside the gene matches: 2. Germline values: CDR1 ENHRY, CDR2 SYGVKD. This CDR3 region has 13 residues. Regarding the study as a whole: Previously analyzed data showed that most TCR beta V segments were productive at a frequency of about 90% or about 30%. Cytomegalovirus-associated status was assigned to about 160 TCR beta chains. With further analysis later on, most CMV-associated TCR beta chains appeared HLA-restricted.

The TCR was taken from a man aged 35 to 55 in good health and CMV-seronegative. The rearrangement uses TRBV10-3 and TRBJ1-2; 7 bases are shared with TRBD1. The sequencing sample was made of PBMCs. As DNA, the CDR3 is TGTGCCATCAGTGGTACAGGGGACTATGGCTACACCTTC. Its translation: CAISGTGDYGYTF.